These T cell receptor beta chains were read from a single sample in a study of blood T cell repertoires in COVID-19. TCRdb's copy holds only in-frame clones and misses some; the assay was immunoSEQ multiplex PCR. This sample has some 120,000 clones; about 85% occur once, and the top ten carry roughly 1.5%. The sample consisted of peripheral blood. The receptors shown here come from a man aged 35-49 years with acute or convalescent COVID-19. Each CDR3 is given with its conserved first and last residue. D genes are given only for firm matches. The size field is filled for only some rows; it gives once, few, many or a size class.

clone_size: .
v_call: TRBV11-2
d_call: TRBD2
j_call: TRBJ2-7
cdr3_aa: CASSLGVTSRSYEQYF
cdr3_nt: TGTGCCAGCAGCTTAGGGGTGACTAGCCGCTCCTACGAGCAGTACTTC

clone_size: .
v_call: TRBV5-4
d_call: .
j_call: TRBJ1-6
cdr3_aa: CASSLSGGGSSPLHF
cdr3_nt: TGTGCCAGCAGCTTAAGCGGTGGGGGGTCTTCACCCCTCCACTTT

clone_size: .
v_call: TRBV11-2
d_call: .
j_call: TRBJ2-5
cdr3_aa: CASSLRQLQETQYF
cdr3_nt: TGTGCCAGCAGCTTAAGACAGCTGCAGGAGACCCAGTACTTC

clone_size: .
v_call: TRBV28
d_call: .
j_call: TRBJ2-3
cdr3_aa: CASSPRATANTDTQYF
cdr3_nt: TGTGCCAGCAGTCCCCGAGCGACAGCAAACACAGATACGCAGTATTTT

clone_size: .
v_call: TRBV9
d_call: TRBD1
j_call: TRBJ2-3
cdr3_aa: CASSVTGGRDTQYF
cdr3_nt: TGTGCCAGCAGCGTGACAGGGGGCAGGGATACGCAGTATTTT

clone_size: .
v_call: TRBV4-1
d_call: TRBD1
j_call: TRBJ1-3
cdr3_aa: CASSHNRDRGSGNTIYF
cdr3_nt: TGCGCCAGCAGCCATAACCGGGACAGGGGCTCTGGAAACACCATATATTTT

clone_size: .
v_call: TRBV18
d_call: TRBD1
j_call: TRBJ1-5
cdr3_aa: CASSPGQGNQPQHF
cdr3_nt: TGTGCCAGCTCACCAGGACAGGGGAATCAGCCCCAGCATTTT

clone_size: .
v_call: TRBV7-9
d_call: .
j_call: TRBJ2-1
cdr3_aa: CASSLLAYEQFF
cdr3_nt: TGTGCCAGCAGTCTTCTAGCCTACGAGCAGTTCTTC

clone_size: .
v_call: TRBV29-1
d_call: TRBD1
j_call: TRBJ1-2
cdr3_aa: CSVGPTGDGYTF
cdr3_nt: TGCAGCGTTGGACCGACAGGGGATGGCTACACCTTC

clone_size: .
v_call: TRBV11-2
d_call: .
j_call: TRBJ2-7
cdr3_aa: CASSQGGAGQPYEQYF
cdr3_nt: TGTGCCAGCAGCCAGGGAGGCGCGGGTCAACCCTACGAGCAGTACTTC

clone_size: once
v_call: TRBV5-8
d_call: .
j_call: TRBJ2-1
cdr3_aa: CASSFYSGSSYNEQFF
cdr3_nt: TGTGCCAGCAGCTTTTATAGCGGAAGCTCCTACAATGAGCAGTTCTTC

clone_size: few
v_call: TRBV6-4
d_call: TRBD1
j_call: TRBJ1-6
cdr3_aa: CASRDTGTGNSPLHF
cdr3_nt: TGTGCCAGCAGGGACACCGGGACAGGCAATTCACCCCTCCACTTT

clone_size: .
v_call: TRBV5-1
d_call: .
j_call: TRBJ1-2
cdr3_aa: CASSFGGRDTYGYTF
cdr3_nt: TGCGCCAGCAGCTTTGGGGGCCGGGACACCTATGGCTACACCTTC

clone_size: few
v_call: TRBV19
d_call: .
j_call: TRBJ1-3
cdr3_aa: CASTILGVGRNTIYF
cdr3_nt: TGTGCCAGTACCATCCTCGGGGTAGGGCGGAACACCATATATTTT

clone_size: .
v_call: TRBV2
d_call: .
j_call: TRBJ2-7
cdr3_aa: CASRRAGEQYF
cdr3_nt: TGTGCCAGCAGGAGGGCAGGTGAGCAGTACTTC

clone_size: .
v_call: TRBV4-2
d_call: TRBD1
j_call: TRBJ2-5
cdr3_aa: CASGNGDRQQETQYF
cdr3_nt: TGTGCCAGCGGAAACGGGGACAGACAACAAGAGACCCAGTACTTC

clone_size: .
v_call: TRBV7-2
d_call: TRBD1
j_call: TRBJ2-1
cdr3_aa: CASSLEGAVTYNEQFF
cdr3_nt: TGTGCCAGCAGCTTAGAGGGGGCAGTGACCTACAATGAGCAGTTCTTC

clone_size: few
v_call: TRBV6-2/TRBV6-3
d_call: TRBD2
j_call: TRBJ2-5
cdr3_aa: CASSYAASGGQTQYF
cdr3_nt: TGTGCCAGCAGTTACGCCGCTAGCGGGGGACAGACCCAGTACTTC

clone_size: .
v_call: TRBV10-3
d_call: TRBD1
j_call: TRBJ2-7
cdr3_aa: CAIRRQGDVSYEQYF
cdr3_nt: TGTGCCATCAGGAGACAGGGGGATGTCTCCTACGAGCAGTACTTC

clone_size: .
v_call: TRBV15
d_call: .
j_call: TRBJ1-5
cdr3_aa: CATSRDDRLNQPQHF
cdr3_nt: TGTGCCACCAGCAGAGACGACAGGTTAAATCAGCCCCAGCATTTT

clone_size: .
v_call: TRBV5-1
d_call: TRBD1
j_call: TRBJ1-1
cdr3_aa: CASSLEYRGNTEAFF
cdr3_nt: TGCGCCAGCAGCCTAGAATACAGGGGGAACACTGAAGCTTTCTTT

clone_size: .
v_call: TRBV2
d_call: .
j_call: TRBJ1-1
cdr3_aa: CASRQSVNTEAFF
cdr3_nt: TGTGCCAGCAGACAAAGCGTGAACACTGAAGCTTTCTTT

clone_size: .
v_call: TRBV4-1
d_call: .
j_call: TRBJ1-5
cdr3_aa: CASSQDRTGNQPQHF
cdr3_nt: TGCGCCAGCAGCCAAGATCGTACGGGCAATCAGCCCCAGCATTTT

clone_size: .
v_call: TRBV4-3
d_call: TRBD2
j_call: TRBJ2-1
cdr3_aa: CASSQGGSGGPNEQFF
cdr3_nt: TGCGCCAGCAGCCAAGGCGGTAGCGGGGGACCCAATGAGCAGTTCTTC

clone_size: .
v_call: TRBV6-5
d_call: .
j_call: TRBJ2-5
cdr3_aa: CASSYSRLKETQYF
cdr3_nt: TGTGCCAGCAGTTACTCGAGACTGAAAGAGACCCAGTACTTC

clone_size: .
v_call: TRBV4-3
d_call: TRBD2
j_call: TRBJ2-3
cdr3_aa: CASSQDAQRGGPTDTQYF
cdr3_nt: TGCGCCAGCAGCCAAGATGCCCAGCGGGGGGGCCCGACAGATACGCAGTATTTT

clone_size: .
v_call: TRBV5-5
d_call: TRBD1
j_call: TRBJ1-2
cdr3_aa: CASSLALGQGNYGYTF
cdr3_nt: TGTGCCAGCAGCTTGGCCCTTGGACAGGGGAACTATGGCTACACCTTC

clone_size: few
v_call: TRBV10-3
d_call: .
j_call: TRBJ2-7
cdr3_aa: CAISPGYEQYF
cdr3_nt: TGTGCCATCAGTCCGGGCTACGAGCAGTACTTC

clone_size: .
v_call: TRBV29-1
d_call: TRBD1
j_call: TRBJ1-5
cdr3_aa: CSVITGTGGNQPQHF
cdr3_nt: TGCAGCGTAATAACCGGGACAGGGGGCAATCAGCCCCAGCATTTT